This T cell receptor beta chain was retrieved from a study of T cells in Graves' hyperthyroidism and ophthalmopathy. Amplification yielded TCR beta CDR3 regions, with RNA transcripts as the source. The TCR CDR3 was amplified in a first-round RT-PCR using the HTBI primer set. TCRdb recomputed calls from the multiplex PCR reads with MiXCR, one row per CDR3 protein. The data contain roughly 740,000 distinct CDR3 sequences, 16% of them seen just once; the ten biggest clones take up 8.4%. This clonotype was detected many times. The sequenced sample was blood. This TCR was sampled from a man younger than 35 with Graves' hyperthyroidism.

The DNA for the CDR3 is TGTGCCAGCAGTCTTTCTAGCGGGGGTTACAATGAGCAGTTCTTC. Translated, it gives CASSLSSGGYNEQFF. J is TRBJ2-1 and V is TRBV2; 10 bases map to TRBD2. The CDR3 has 15 amino acids. Germline V lookup: CDR1 SNHLY, CDR2 FYNNEI. Trimming at V came to 5 bases and at J to 4 bases, leaving 5 bases not matched to a gene.